This T cell receptor (beta chain) was observed in a study of blood T cell repertoires in COVID-19. At the level of the study: Acute and convalescent COVID-19 samples came from the United States, Italy and Spain. Sources were T cells, B-cell-depleted T cells, or PBMCs; the material itself was cDNA or gDNA.

The authors' processing: Amplification with reference gene primers provided the estimates of nucleated cell counts. Profiling relied on immunoSEQ multiplex PCR, and the TCRdb table lists in-frame clones only, not all of them. Clone size and the V and J calls come from that table; the DNA yielded D and trimming. The repertoire includes some 250,000 clones, around four fifths of them detected once, and roughly 30% sits in the top ten. CDR1 is SGHRS, CDR2 YFSETQ, per germline. This CDR3 comprises 15 residues. The V end lost 7 bases, the J end lost 1 base, and 17 bases lay between the germline ends. The sequencing sample was made of peripheral blood. This chain joins TRBV5-1 and TRBJ1-1; D call uncertain. The source of this sequence is a man aged 35-49 years with acute or convalescent COVID-19. The CDR3 DNA reads TGCGCCAGCGGGATCGAGGGAGGAGAGAACACTGAAGCTTTCTTT. Translating gives CASGIEGGENTEAFF.